Each of the 31 T cell receptor beta chains below was sequenced from the same sample in a study of Japanese encephalitis immunity and Zika vaccine responses. Using its own MiXCR run on the 5' RACE reads, TCRdb lists one record per CDR3 protein. Here the sample spans about 400 distinct CDR3 sequences, roughly 9.7% being singletons. For 6 days, PBMCs labeled with CFSE were cultured with peptide pools at 0.85 to 1 ug/mL each. Sequenced here: antigen-activated CD8+ T cells from blood, cultured, sampled during a Zika inactivated vaccine study. The receptors originated from an adult woman who received an inactivated Zika virus vaccine.

This clonotype ranks as medium-sized. The CDR3 nucleotides read TGCAGTGCTCGCCGCGGGACAGGGGTTCAGCCCCAGCATTTT. It yields the protein CSARRGTGVQPQHF. V is TRBV20-1 and J is TRBJ1-5; the match to TRBD1 covers 10 bases. CDR1 is DFQATT and CDR2 is SNEGSKA in the germline V gene (reference sequence). The length of the CDR3 is 14 residues. V lost 5 bases and J lost 6; bases outside the gene matches: 7.

The chain recombines TRBV2 with TRBJ2-3, with D perhaps TRBD1 (5 bases). Between the trimmed V and J ends, which lost 3 bases and 4 bases, there was a span of 11 bases. CDR1 is SNHLY, CDR2 FYNNEI, per germline. This CDR3 is built from 14 residues. The CDR3 here is CASSDRVGPDTQYF. CDR3 DNA: TGTGCCAGCAGTGACAGGGTTGGACCAGATACGCAGTATTTT. The full variable domain, with the rest looked up from reference TRBV2 and TRBJ2-3, is EPEVTQTPSHQVTQMGQEVILRCVPISNHLYFYWYRQILGQKVEFLVSFYNNEISEKSEIFDDQFSVERPDGSNFTLKIRSTKLEDSAMYFCASSDRVGPDTQYFGPGTRLTVL.

This clonotype counts as large. J is TRBJ2-7 and V is TRBV7-9; no clear D gene. The CDR3 sequence is 13 residues long. Per the germline V gene, CDR1 is SEHNR and CDR2 is FQNEAQ (reference sequence). The V end was cut by 3 bases, the J end by 2 bases, with 8 bases between. CDR3 coding DNA: TGTGCCAGCAGCTTCTCCGCGGCCTACGAGCAGTACTTC. Translation: CASSFSAAYEQYF.

In its sample, this clonotype is medium-sized. The chain has TRBV9 and TRBJ2-2, with D unclear. Between the trimmed V and J ends, which lost 2 bases and 7 bases, there was a span of 6 bases. The CDR3 is 12 amino acids. Germline V lookup: CDR1 SGDLS, CDR2 YYNGEE. For the CDR3, the DNA is TGTGCCAGCAGCGTCTCAGACGGGGAGCTGTTTTTT. Amino acids: CASSVSDGELFF.

As to this clonotype: The junction departs from the called germline gene at one end, perhaps through a read error. The chain couples TRBV6-4 to TRBJ2-5, with 8 nucleotides matching TRBD1. CDR3 length: 14 amino acids. CDR1 is MRHNA and CDR2 is SNTAGT in the germline V gene. The CDR3 coding sequence is TGTGTCAGCAGCCCAACAGGGGGCCAAGAGACCCAGTACTTC. Encoded protein: CVSSPTGGQETQYF.

This clonotype is large. The chain carries TRBV28 and TRBJ2-5; D not resolved. Trimming stripped 7 bases from V and 0 bases from J, with 12 bases between. CDR1 MDHEN and CDR2 SYDVKM come from the germline V gene. There are 14 residues in the CDR3. The CDR3 region has the DNA TGTGCCAGCACCCAAGCTAGGTACCAAGAGACCCAGTACTTC. Translated, it gives CASTQARYQETQYF.

This clonotype is categorized as medium-sized. The chain couples TRBV9 to TRBJ2-1; 8 nucleotides line up with TRBD2. From germline, CDR1 is SGDLS and CDR2 YYNGEE. The CDR3 is made up of 17 amino acids. V was clipped by 2 bases and J by 3 bases; unmatched bases: 10. Written as DNA, the CDR3 is TGTGCCAGCAGCGTTCTTTGGGCGGGGGGCAGCTACAATGAGCAGTTCTTC. This gives the protein CASSVLWAGGSYNEQFF.

This clonotype was counted ten times or more. The gene calls are TRBV6-6 and TRBJ1-1; 8 bases are shared with TRBD1. The CDR3 covers 13 residues. V lost 5 bases and J lost 9; bases outside the gene matches: 8. Germline V lookup: CDR1 MNHNY, CDR2 SVGAGI (reference sequence). The CDR3 region is CASSKTGARQAFF. The DNA for the CDR3 is TGTGCCAGCAGTAAGACAGGGGCACGACAAGCTTTCTTT.

This chain joins TRBV7-6 and TRBJ2-3; D is unresolved. Trimming shortened V by 0 bases and J by 13 bases, and 23 bases separated the two germline ends. The germline gives CDR1 SGHVS, CDR2 FNYEAQ. This CDR3 spans 16 amino acids. Here the CDR3 DNA reads TGTGCCAGCAGCTTAGCGAACGGGCGGAGCACAGAGACGAAGTATTTT. Protein: CASSLANGRSTETKYF.

This clonotype was recorded at least ten times. The CDR3 spells CSVRATGPLDNPYGYTF. Written as DNA, the CDR3 is TGCAGCGTGCGGGCGACAGGCCCCTTAGATAATCCGTATGGCTACACCTTC. J is TRBJ1-2 and V is TRBV29-1; D might be TRBD1 (6 bases). V was trimmed by 6 bases and J by 5 bases, leaving 28 bases between them. Germline CDR1 SQVTM, CDR2 ANQGSEA. This CDR3 is built from 17 residues. Full variable domain (outside the CDR3, taken from reference TRBV29-1 and TRBJ1-2): SAVISQKPSRDICQRGTSLTIQCQVDSQVTMMFWYRQQPGQSLTLIATANQGSEATYESGFVIDKFPISRPNLTFSTLTVSNMSPEDSSIYLCSVRATGPLDNPYGYTFGSGTRLTVV.

In this sample, this clonotype turned up many times. The chain combines TRBV6-1 with TRBJ1-4; the match to TRBD1 covers 9 bases. The CDR3 sequence is 14 residues long. CDR1 and CDR2 from the germline V gene are MNHNS and SASEGT. V gave up 7 bases and J gave up 5 bases; unmatched junction bases: 5. The chain's CDR3 is CASNPGQGNEKLFF. Written as DNA, the CDR3 is TGTGCCAGCAACCCGGGACAGGGCAATGAAAAACTGTTTTTT.

In its sample, this clonotype is medium-sized (0.01 to 0.1%). The chain couples TRBV9 to TRBJ2-3; the D gene is possibly TRBD2 (6 bases). CDR3 length equals 16 residues. Per germline, CDR1 SGDLS and CDR2 YYNGEE. Trimming stripped 0 bases from V and 5 bases from J, with 16 bases between. As DNA, the CDR3 is TGTGCCAGCAGCGTAGCCCCGGGAGATCTGGGAGATACGCAGTATTTT. Protein product: CASSVAPGDLGDTQYF.

This clonotype qualifies as medium-sized. The V and J genes are TRBV2 and TRBJ2-3; TRBD2 might be the D (6 bases). The V and J ends lost 8 bases and 6 bases respectively, with 24 bases between them. The CDR3 is made up of 16 amino acids. Germline values: CDR1 SNHLY, CDR2 FYNNEI. DNA of the CDR3: TGTGCCAGCGTGGGCGGACGGGAGCCGTCCTGGGATACGCAGTATTTT. Translation: CASVGGREPSWDTQYF.

This clonotype was observed a handful of times. The chain has TRBV6-4 and TRBJ1-3; possibly TRBD1 for D (5 bases). The ends were cut back, 0 bases at V and 0 bases at J, with 21 bases in the middle. This CDR3 is built from 20 residues. Germline CDR1 reads MRHNA; CDR2 reads SNTAGT. Here the CDR3 DNA reads TGTGCCAGCAGTGACTCGACGGGCAGGGCTTCTATTTACTCTGGAAACACCATATATTTT. As protein: CASSDSTGRASIYSGNTIYF.

The chain carries TRBV29-1 and TRBJ1-1; the D gene is possibly TRBD1 (5 bases). This CDR3 region has 12 residues. The germline V gene has CDR1 SQVTM and CDR2 ANQGSEA. With 3 bases removed from V and 4 bases from J, the gap between germline ends came to 9 bases. The CDR3 sequence is CSVDAGSTEAFF. CDR3 DNA: TGCAGCGTTGACGCAGGGAGCACTGAAGCTTTCTTT.

By frequency in the sample, this clonotype is medium-sized. The chain employs TRBV5-6 and TRBJ2-1, with D possibly TRBD2 on 5 matching bases. This CDR3 comprises 11 residues. Per germline, CDR1 SGHDT and CDR2 YYEEEE. V was trimmed by 2 bases and J by 14 bases, leaving 11 bases between them. CDR3 sequence (DNA): TGTGCCAGCAGCTTCGGACTGCTAGAGTTCTTC. Translated, it gives CASSFGLLEFF.

This clonotype counts as medium-sized. The CDR3 region is CASSLEYFGNFANTEAFF. As DNA, the CDR3 is TGTGCCAGCAGCTTAGAATATTTCGGGAACTTTGCGAACACTGAAGCTTTCTTT. The chain couples TRBV11-2 to TRBJ1-1, with no clear D. Germline assignment: CDR1 SGHAT and CDR2 FQNNGV. The CDR3 consists of 18 residues. Trimming took 0 bases from V and 1 from J, leaving 18 bases between them.

This clonotype rates as large (0.1 to 1%). The J gene is TRBJ2-7, the V gene TRBV14, with no clear D. This CDR3 contains 11 residues. The germline V and J ends were trimmed by 2 bases and 7 bases, with 6 bases remaining between them. Germline V gene sequence: CDR1 SGHDN, CDR2 FVKESK. The CDR3 DNA sequence: TGTGCCAGCAGCCAATACCGGGAGCAGTACTTC. Protein sequence: CASSQYREQYF.

This clonotype is medium-sized by share. The chain joins TRBV5-4 to TRBJ2-3, with a tentative D call TRBD2 (5 bases). Germline CDR1 SGHNT, CDR2 YYREEE (reference sequence). V dropped 2 bases and J dropped 3 bases, with 16 bases sitting between them. There are 16 residues in the CDR3. The CDR3 DNA reads TGTGCCAGCAGCTTCAAGCGGCTCAAAGGGACAGATACGCAGTATTTT. This gives the protein CASSFKRLKGTDTQYF.

This clonotype rates as hyperexpanded. This chain joins TRBV7-9 and TRBJ2-3, with TRBD2 matching over 12 bases. The CDR3 loop spans 18 amino acids. CDR1 is SEHNR and CDR2 is FQNEAQ in the germline V gene (reference sequence). V lost 0 bases to trimming and J lost 7 bases; unmatched junction nucleotides: 11. CDR3 sequence (DNA): TGTGCCAGCAGCTTAGCGCAGGGTCCTAGCGGGAGGGCCAATACGCAGTATTTT. Protein product: CASSLAQGPSGRANTQYF.

CDR3 protein: CASSSLNTIYF. CDR3 bases: TGTGCCAGCAGCTCTCTAAACACCATATATTTT. V is TRBV7-9 and J is TRBJ1-3; D gene ambiguous. The CDR3 spans 11 residues. Germline CDR1 is SEHNR and CDR2 is FQNEAQ (reference sequence). The V end lost 4 bases, the J end lost 6 bases, and 4 bases lay between the germline ends. Variable domain in full (rest from reference TRBV7-9 and TRBJ1-3): DTGVSQNPRHKITKRGQNVTFRCDPISEHNRLYWYRQTLGQGPEFLTYFQNEAQLEKSRLLSDRFSAERPKGSFSTLEIQRTEQGDSAMYLCASSSLNTIYFGEGSWLTVV.

In its sample, this clonotype was seen many times. The chain combines TRBV6-1 with TRBJ2-7; 10 bases fit TRBD1. CDR1 and CDR2 from the germline V gene are MNHNS and SASEGT. The CDR3 loop spans 15 amino acids. The V segment lost 4 bases and the J segment 3 bases; nucleotides outside the gene matches: 6. DNA of the CDR3: TGTGCCAGCAGTGTTAAGAGGACAGGGGGCTACGAGCAGTACTTC. Encoded protein: CASSVKRTGGYEQYF.

Comment on this clonotype: An end of the junction differs from the germline gene, which may be a read error. The V gene is TRBV7-9, the J gene TRBJ1-2; D remains ambiguous. This CDR3 is 12 amino acids long. CDR1 is SEHNR and CDR2 is FQNEAQ in the germline V gene (reference sequence). The CDR3 protein is CASSLINYVYTF. The CDR3 region has the DNA TGTGCTAGCAGCTTAATAAACTATGTCTACACCTTC. Full variable domain (outside the CDR3, taken from reference TRBV7-9 and TRBJ1-2): DTGVSQNPRHKITKRGQNVTFRCDPISEHNRLYWYRQTLGQGPEFLTYFQNEAQLEKSRLLSDRFSAERPKGSFSTLEIQRTEQGDSAMYLCASSLINYVYTFGSGTRLTVV.

In its sample, this clonotype ranks as large. This rearrangement joins TRBV4-1 to TRBJ1-2, with D possibly TRBD1 on 5 matching bases. Trimming pared 0 bases from V and 4 bases from J, leaving 12 bases between. From germline, CDR1 is MGHRA and CDR2 YSYEKL. The CDR3 length is 15 residues. Written as DNA, the CDR3 is TGCGCCAGCAGCCAAGACCCCACAGGTTTCTATGGCTACACCTTC. This codes for CASSQDPTGFYGYTF.

Within the sample, this clonotype is large. The V and J genes are TRBV7-3 and TRBJ2-1; a possible D gene is TRBD2 (6 bases). Germline V gives CDR1 SGHTA, CDR2 FQGTGA. The CDR3 covers 17 residues. V lost 1 base, J lost 3 bases, and 16 bases lay in between. The CDR3 nucleotides are TGTGCCAGCAGCTTAATTCACGGTAGCGGATTCTACAATGAGCAGTTCTTC. It yields the protein CASSLIHGSGFYNEQFF.

By sample fraction, this clonotype is hyperexpanded. This chain links TRBV9 with TRBJ2-7; TRBD1 matches at 9 bases. With V trimmed by 2 bases and J by 2 bases, 2 bases remained unmatched. This CDR3 is 14 amino acids long. Germline V gene sequence: CDR1 SGDLS, CDR2 YYNGEE. This chain's CDR3 is CASSVGQGTYEQYF. CDR3 sequence (DNA): TGTGCCAGCAGCGTCGGACAGGGGACCTACGAGCAGTACTTC. The complete variable domain, with remaining parts taken from reference TRBV9 and TRBJ2-7, reads DSGVTQTPKHLITATGQRVTLRCSPRSGDLSVYWYQQSLDQGLQFLIQYYNGEERAKGNILERFSAQQFPDLHSELNLSSLELGDSALYFCASSVGQGTYEQYFGPGTRLTVT.

This clonotype occurred many times. The V and J genes are TRBV11-3 and TRBJ2-3; the match to TRBD1 covers 9 bases. This CDR3 contains 18 residues. Germline loops: CDR1 SGHNT, CDR2 YENEEA. Trimming removed 1 base from V and 1 base from J; junction bases left unmatched: 9. The CDR3 bases are TGTGCCAGCAGCTTAGTCAGCCCCGGGGACAGGGGCACAGATACGCAGTATTTT. The encoded protein is CASSLVSPGDRGTDTQYF.

In its sample, this clonotype is large. The gene calls are TRBV25-1 and TRBJ2-3; D is ambiguous. Germline CDR1 MGHDK, CDR2 SYGVNS. The CDR3 is 11 amino acids. Trimming took off 4 bases at V and 6 bases at J, with 5 bases between the two ends. The CDR3 DNA reads TGTGCCAGCAGTGTCGGGGATACGCAGTATTTT. Its translation: CASSVGDTQYF.

This clonotype was counted at least ten times. The chain couples TRBV9 to TRBJ1-6; weak D call: TRBD1 (5 bases). Trimming left V 3 bases short and J 0 bases short, with 22 bases between. The CDR3 spans 20 residues. Germline V gives CDR1 SGDLS, CDR2 YYNGEE. CDR3 region: CASSGTPSGREFSYNSPLHF. The CDR3 region has the DNA TGTGCCAGCAGCGGAACACCCTCGGGGCGGGAGTTCTCCTATAATTCACCCCTCCACTTT. The full variable domain, its missing parts supplied by reference TRBV9 and TRBJ1-6, is DSGVTQTPKHLITATGQRVTLRCSPRSGDLSVYWYQQSLDQGLQFLIQYYNGEERAKGNILERFSAQQFPDLHSELNLSSLELGDSALYFCASSGTPSGREFSYNSPLHFGNGTRLTVT.

This clonotype is deemed medium-sized. This chain links TRBV21-1 with TRBJ1-2; the DNA was not compared with TRBD1, the D call given in the table. TRBV21-1 is a pseudogene locus. This CDR3 is 16 amino acids long. The CDR3 DNA follows: TGTGCCAGCAGCAAAGCGTCAGCGGGGCGTCTCTTGGGCTACACCTTC. Translation gives CASSKASAGRLLGYTF.

For this clonotype: Just one base apart from a much larger clone, this may be a read error. This likely comes from a read error, as the CDR3 has no conserved phenylalanine or tryptophan at its end. The V and J genes are TRBV3-1 and TRBJ2-5; the D is unclear. Germline values: CDR1 LGHDT, CDR2 YNNKEL (reference sequence). Trimming took off 4 bases at V and 4 bases at J, with 13 bases between the two ends. The CDR3 has 14 residues. The CDR3, as DNA: TGTGCCAGCAGCCCCGTTTCTGAGATAGAGACCCAGTACTTA. This gives the protein CASSPVSEIETQYL.